This is a list of T cell receptor beta chains from one sample in a study of T cells in Graves' hyperthyroidism and ophthalmopathy. TCRdb independently ran MiXCR on the multiplex PCR reads; one entry per CDR3 protein. The sample consists of over 500,000 distinct CDR3 sequences, 15% to 20% of them appearing once. The specimen was blood. All receptors come from a woman between 25 and 40 years old with Graves' ophthalmopathy. Both conserved end residues are part of each CDR3. A D gene is named only where the DNA matches it firmly. Rows may omit the clone size; those that give it use once, few, many or a size class.

TRBD2	TRBV20-1	TRBJ2-5	many	CSASLASGEETQYF	TGCAGTGCTAGTTTGGCTAGCGGGGAAGAGACCCAGTACTTC
-	TRBV29-1	TRBJ2-7	-	CSVESGALYEQYF	TGCAGCGTTGAATCGGGGGCCCTCTACGAGCAGTACTTC
-	TRBV5-1	TRBJ1-2	many	CASSLDGGRSDYGYTF	TGCGCCAGCAGCTTGGATGGAGGGAGGTCTGACTATGGCTACACCTTC
-	TRBV2	TRBJ1-2	many	CASSVDSNYGYTF	TGTGCCAGCAGTGTTGACAGTAACTATGGCTACACCTTC
TRBD2	TRBV28	TRBJ2-7	-	CASSGLAGLDEQYF	TGTGCCAGCTCTGGACTAGCGGGACTAGACGAGCAGTACTTC
-	TRBV29-1	TRBJ2-7	many	CSAGQAYEQYF	TGCAGCGCCGGACAAGCCTACGAGCAGTACTTC
-	TRBV20-1	TRBJ2-7	many	CSASGPDSYEQYF	TGCAGTGCGTCCGGCCCTGACTCCTACGAGCAGTACTTC
-	TRBV6-1	TRBJ2-3	many	CASSRDLATDTQYF	TGTGCCAGCAGCCGGGACCTAGCCACAGATACGCAGTATTTT
-	TRBV19	TRBJ2-5	-	CASSIGLGQQETQYF	TGTGCCAGTAGTATAGGACTAGGACAGCAAGAGACCCAGTACTTC
-	TRBV28	TRBJ1-6	many	CASRRVGSYNSPLHF	TGTGCCAGCAGAAGGGTTGGCTCCTATAATTCACCCCTCCACTTT
TRBD2	TRBV18	TRBJ2-5	many	CANYGGYQETQYF	TGTGCCAACTACGGGGGGTACCAAGAGACCCAGTACTTC
-	TRBV20-1	TRBJ2-4	many	CSARDWTAKNIQYF	TGCAGTGCTAGAGATTGGACAGCCAAAAACATTCAGTACTTC
-	TRBV20-1	TRBJ2-7	-	CSARVSGYEQYF	TGCAGTGCTAGAGTTTCGGGCTACGAGCAGTACTTC
TRBD2	TRBV20-1	TRBJ2-7	-	CSASSGTALYEQYF	TGCAGTGCTAGTAGCGGGACTGCCCTTTACGAGCAGTACTTC
-	TRBV5-1	TRBJ2-2	many	CASSSTLGAGELFF	TGCGCCAGCAGCTCGACCCTAGGAGCCGGGGAGCTGTTTTTT
-	TRBV4-3	TRBJ1-1	-	CASSPRTAPNTEAFF	TGCGCCAGCAGCCCCCGGACAGCTCCGAACACTGAAGCTTTCTTT
TRBD1	TRBV19	TRBJ1-4	-	CASSTNRGLGKLFF	TGTGCCAGTAGTACGAACAGGGGTCTCGGAAAACTGTTTTTT
TRBD1	TRBV29-1	TRBJ2-7	many	CSVPRQGQNEQYF	TGCAGCGTTCCCCGACAGGGCCAGAACGAGCAGTACTTC
-	TRBV7-2	TRBJ2-7	many	CASSLMTVGEQYF	TGTGCCAGCAGCTTAATGACGGTTGGCGAGCAGTACTTC
-	TRBV4-3	TRBJ1-1	-	CASSQEYTAGAFF	TGCGCCAGCAGCCAAGAGTACACAGCTGGGGCTTTCTTT
-	TRBV7-2	TRBJ1-1	many	CASSLVALGRNTEAFF	TGTGCCAGCAGCTTAGTAGCTTTGGGCAGAAACACTGAAGCTTTCTTT
TRBD1	TRBV19	TRBJ1-1	few	CASRQGGNMNTEAFF	TGTGCCAGCAGACAGGGGGGCAACATGAACACTGAAGCTTTCTTT
-	TRBV6-1	TRBJ1-2	few	CATQQGLGGYTF	TGTGCCACCCAACAGGGTTTGGGTGGCTACACCTTC
TRBD1	TRBV10-3	TRBJ2-1	few	CAISESTGTGFGNEQFF	TGTGCCATCAGTGAGTCTACCGGGACAGGGTTCGGCAATGAGCAGTTCTTC
-	TRBV11-2	TRBJ1-1	many	CASSLVREAFF	TGTGCCAGCAGCTTAGTCCGGGAAGCTTTCTTT
TRBD2	TRBV6-5	TRBJ2-5	-	CASSSGLAGGLKTQYF	TGTGCCAGCAGTTCGGGACTAGCGGGAGGGCTGAAGACCCAGTACTTC
-	TRBV27	TRBJ2-3	-	CASSFGTKGDTQYF	TGTGCCAGCAGTTTCGGGACGAAAGGAGACACGCAGTATTTT
-	TRBV10-2	TRBJ1-5	-	CASRDSGIQPQHF	TGCGCCAGCAGGGATTCAGGGATCCAGCCCCAGCATTTT
TRBD2	TRBV18	TRBJ2-3	many	CASSVTSGITDTQYF	TGTGCCAGCTCCGTAACTAGCGGGATCACAGATACGCAGTATTTT
-	TRBV6-2/TRBV6-3	TRBJ2-3	-	CASSTNGDTQYF	TGTGCCAGCAGTACTAACGGAGATACGCAGTATTTT
TRBD2	TRBV6-2/TRBV6-3	TRBJ2-1	few	CASSYPRTSGKTSYNEQFF	TGTGCCAGCAGTTACCCAAGGACTAGCGGGAAAACCTCCTACAATGAGCAGTTCTTC
TRBD2	TRBV18	TRBJ2-3	-	CASSPQRTSGRTPSWDTQYF	TGTGCCAGCTCGCCACAGAGAACTAGCGGGAGGACCCCGTCCTGGGATACGCAGTATTTT
TRBD2	TRBV29-1	TRBJ2-1	-	CSVRGILSGRLSYNEQFF	TGCAGCGTGCGGGGGATCCTTAGCGGGAGGCTCTCCTACAATGAGCAGTTCTTC
TRBD2	TRBV11-2	TRBJ2-3	many	CASSFSGSVAQYF	TGTGCCAGCAGCTTTAGCGGGAGCGTGGCGCAGTATTTT
-	TRBV7-9	TRBJ2-5	few	CAITGLQETQYF	TGTGCCATCACAGGGCTCCAAGAGACCCAGTACTTC
-	TRBV6-2/TRBV6-3	TRBJ1-5	few	CASSYRGTANQPQHF	TGTGCCAGCAGTTACCGGGGGACCGCCAATCAGCCCCAGCATTTT
-	TRBV4-3	TRBJ2-7	-	CASSLTGPNPSYEQYF	TGCGCCAGCAGCCTTACTGGGCCTAACCCCTCCTACGAGCAGTACTTC
-	TRBV30	TRBJ2-2	once	CAWSLVAGELFF	TGTGCCTGGAGTTTGGTGGCCGGGGAGCTGTTTTTT
-	TRBV27	TRBJ2-2	-	CASRPPALVGATTGELFF	TGTGCCAGCAGGCCCCCCGCGCTTGTGGGGGCGACCACCGGGGAGCTGTTTTTT
TRBD2	TRBV7-9	TRBJ2-1	few	CASSFRTSGNNEQFF	TGTGCCAGCAGCTTCCGGACTAGCGGGAACAATGAGCAGTTCTTC
-	TRBV28	TRBJ1-5	many	CASSFWGLGQHF	TGTGCCAGCAGTTTTTGGGGGTTGGGACAGCATTTT
TRBD2	TRBV9	TRBJ2-1	-	CASSADPGTSGIGNEQFF	TGTGCCAGCAGCGCGGACCCCGGGACTAGCGGGATCGGGAATGAGCAGTTCTTC
-	TRBV19	TRBJ2-7	few	CASSIGRNEQYF	TGTGCCAGTAGTATAGGCCGTAACGAGCAGTACTTC
-	TRBV12-3/TRBV12-4	TRBJ2-5	many	CASSRGVKVTQYF	TGTGCCAGCAGTAGGGGGGTCAAGGTGACCCAGTACTTC
-	TRBV15	TRBJ2-5	-	CATSRDGSGETQYF	TGTGCCACCAGCAGAGATGGTTCCGGAGAGACCCAGTACTTC
-	TRBV19	TRBJ2-1	-	CASSIYAGYYNEQFF	TGTGCCAGTAGTATATATGCGGGATACTACAATGAGCAGTTCTTC